The next 6 T cell receptor beta chains were all read from a single sample in a study of CD8 T cells in ankylosing spondylitis listed by TCRdb under 2017. Library creation used 5' RACE. The sequencer was an Illumina HiSeq 2500. The public reads were run again by TCRdb, first through fastp at Q25 and then through MiXCR, and only productive beta chains were kept. Each CDR3 protein gets just one entry, which takes the most common genes and DNA from the rows behind it. The sample has around 130,000 distinct CDR3 sequences on record, 6% to 8.5% of them singletons. 10% to 15% of the sample is in the top ten clones. The specimen sequenced was blood, either unsorted or a sorted T cell fraction (not recorded which). These receptor sequences come from a male donor with ankylosing spondylitis or in good health (not recorded which).

This clonotype was counted between two and nine times. Here the CDR3 DNA reads TGTGCCAGCAGTTTCCCGGCGGAGAACACTGAAGCTTTCTTT. Amino acid sequence: CASSFPAENTEAFF. This sequence joins TRBV28 and TRBJ1-1, with unresolved D. Germline-derived CDR1 and CDR2 are MDHEN and SYDVKM. V dropped 3 bases and J dropped 1 base, with 9 bases sitting between them. The CDR3 totals 14 residues.

This clonotype occurred many times. V usage is TRBV20-1 and J usage is TRBJ2-1; D is possibly TRBD1 or TRBD2 (6 bases each). This CDR3 is 15 amino acids long. Germline V gives CDR1 DFQATT, CDR2 SNEGSKA (reference sequence). The ends were cut back, 0 bases at V and 7 bases at J, with 16 bases in the middle. As DNA, the CDR3 is TGCAGTGCTAGAGATGGGGGGCGAGGATTTAATGAGCAGTTCTTC. Protein sequence: CSARDGGRGFNEQFF.

This clonotype occurred many times. This chain joins TRBV7-2 and TRBJ1-5; 9 bases match TRBD1. The V gene's germline CDR1 is SGHTA and CDR2 FQGNSA. Trimming removed 5 bases from V and 4 bases from J; junction bases left unmatched: 6. The CDR3 spans 15 residues. Here the CDR3 reads CASSKRTGENQPQHF. The CDR3 nucleotides are TGTGCCAGCAGCAAAAGGACAGGGGAAAATCAGCCCCAGCATTTT. The full variable domain, its missing parts supplied by reference TRBV7-2 and TRBJ1-5, is GAGVSQSPSNKVTEKGKDVELRCDPISGHTALYWYRQSLGQGLEFLIYFQGNSAPDKSGLPSDRFSAERTGGSVSTLTIQRTQQEDSAVYLCASSKRTGENQPQHFGDGTRLSIL.

This clonotype was recorded a few times. This chain uses TRBV7-9 with TRBJ1-1; the D gene is possibly TRBD1 (5 bases). Germline assignment: CDR1 SEHNR and CDR2 FQNEAQ (reference sequence). This CDR3 is 12 amino acids long. CDR3 DNA sequence: TGTGCTCAGGGCACCTCTAACACTGAAGCTTTCTTT. It translates to CAQGTSNTEAFF.

This clonotype was counted at least ten times. The chain carries TRBV18 and TRBJ2-5; 7 nucleotides line up with TRBD1. The CDR3 is 14 amino acids. The V gene's germline CDR1 is KGHSH and CDR2 LQKENI. With V trimmed by 1 base and J by 1 base, 0 bases remained unmatched. The CDR3 spells CASSPRTGQETQYF. The CDR3, as DNA: TGTGCCAGCTCACCACGGACAGGCCAAGAGACCCAGTACTTC.

In its sample, this clonotype was seen many times. The V gene is TRBV20-1, the J gene TRBJ1-1; 9 bases match TRBD1. The CDR3 contains 15 residues. V gave up 0 bases and J gave up 2 bases; unmatched junction bases: 4. Germline V gives CDR1 DFQATT, CDR2 SNEGSKA (reference sequence). This chain's CDR3 is CSARDPGQGNTEAFF. The CDR3 region has the DNA TGCAGTGCTAGAGATCCGGGACAGGGAAACACTGAAGCTTTCTTT.